The entry below describes one TCR beta chain. The V gene's germline CDR1 is MNHNY and CDR2 SVGAGI (reference sequence). The CDR3 covers 16 residues. The V and J ends lost 2 bases and 0 bases respectively, with 10 bases between them. This sample is part of a study of blood T cell repertoires in COVID-19. Across the whole study: Both acute and convalescent COVID-19 samples were obtained from the United States, Italy and Spain. PBMCs, B-cell-depleted T cells, or T cells were the source of the cDNA or gDNA that made up the material.

Per the original methods: Estimates of nucleated cell counts were drawn from the amplification of reference gene primers. Produced via immunoSEQ multiplex PCR; TCRdb's table is partial and in-frame only. V and J calls and clone size are as listed in that table; D and trimming were resolved from the DNA. The top ten hold less than 2.5% of the sample, which has about 36,000 clones, about three quarters seen once. Specimen: peripheral blood. The chain recombines TRBV6-6 with TRBJ1-4; no clear D. The source of this sequence is a man aged 55 to 69 with active COVID-19. The CDR3 protein is CASSYMATATNEKLFF. Written as DNA, the CDR3 is TGTGCCAGCAGTTACATGGCAACCGCAACTAATGAAAAACTGTTTTTT.